These T cell receptor beta chains were read from a single sample in a study of cytomegalovirus exposure and HLA in healthy donors. The method was immunoSEQ multiplex PCR; TCRdb's version includes in-frame clones alone and lacks a portion of them. The table has roughly 75,000 clones, 80% to 90% seen once. The specimen was PBMCs. These receptors all stem from a man between 65 and 85 years old in good health and CMV-seropositive. CDR3s include the opening cysteine and the closing phenylalanine or tryptophan.

V gene	J gene	CDR3 protein
TRBV11-2	TRBJ2-5	CASAGQETQYF
TRBV11-1	TRBJ2-1	CASSPLTSIHNEQFF
TRBV2	TRBJ1-5	CASSKTGGIFHQPQHF
TRBV5-1	TRBJ1-2	CASSSLPGQGIDGYTF
TRBV4-1	TRBJ2-3	CASSEAGGQTDTQYF
TRBV6-1	TRBJ2-1	CASSEAFGYEQFF
TRBV7-8	TRBJ1-1	CASSPLGITEAFF
TRBV7-2	TRBJ2-5	CASSLAVETQYF
TRBV10-3	TRBJ1-6	CAISERQGAGSPLHF
TRBV6-6	TRBJ2-2	CASTANTGELFF
TRBV4-3	TRBJ1-1	CASSPDFGQPTLGAFF
TRBV5-1	TRBJ2-3	CASSLATSVTPDTQYF
TRBV19	TRBJ2-1	CASGLAGVEQFF
TRBV29-1	TRBJ1-2	CSVGSGGDYGYTF
TRBV14	TRBJ2-2	CASTEVGGELFF
TRBV29-1	TRBJ1-1	CSVIQGAGTEAFF
TRBV28	TRBJ2-3	CASSLVYTDTQYF
TRBV12-5	TRBJ2-1	CASGAWTSGRPYNEQFF
TRBV5-1	TRBJ2-5	CASSRGGAEEETQYF
TRBV7-6	TRBJ1-6	CASSLRQVDSPLHF
TRBV14	TRBJ2-1	CASSQFGQDSYNEQFF
TRBV27	TRBJ1-1	CASSSTGFTEAFF
TRBV9	TRBJ2-2	CASSVRTSGIGGELFF
TRBV5-1	TRBJ1-2	CASSLGVQGGEGYTF
TRBV11-3	TRBJ1-1	CASSFSGITEAFF
TRBV10-3	.	CATATGATSYEQYF